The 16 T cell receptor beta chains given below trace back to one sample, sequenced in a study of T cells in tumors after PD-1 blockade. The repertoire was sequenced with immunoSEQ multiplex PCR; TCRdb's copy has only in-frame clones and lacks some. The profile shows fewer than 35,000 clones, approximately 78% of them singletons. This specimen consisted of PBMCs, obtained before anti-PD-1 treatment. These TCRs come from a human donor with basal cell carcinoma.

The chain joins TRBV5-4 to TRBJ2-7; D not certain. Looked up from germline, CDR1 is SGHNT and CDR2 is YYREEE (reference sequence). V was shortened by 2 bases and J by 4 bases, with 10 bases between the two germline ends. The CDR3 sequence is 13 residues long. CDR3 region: CASSLGPLYEQYF. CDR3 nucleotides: TGTGCCAGCAGCTTAGGACCGCTATACGAGCAGTACTTC.

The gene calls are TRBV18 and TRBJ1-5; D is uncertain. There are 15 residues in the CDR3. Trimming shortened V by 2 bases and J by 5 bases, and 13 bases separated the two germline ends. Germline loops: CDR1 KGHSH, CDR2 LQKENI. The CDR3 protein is CASSPGGFRDQPQHF. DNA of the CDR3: TGTGCCAGCTCACCAGGAGGGTTCCGGGATCAGCCCCAGCATTTT.

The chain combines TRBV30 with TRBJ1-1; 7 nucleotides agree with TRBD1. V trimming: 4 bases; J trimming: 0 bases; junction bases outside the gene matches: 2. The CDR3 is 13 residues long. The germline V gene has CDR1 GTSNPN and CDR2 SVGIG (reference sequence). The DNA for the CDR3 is TGTGCCTGGACGGGACAGCTGAACACTGAAGCTTTCTTT. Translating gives CAWTGQLNTEAFF. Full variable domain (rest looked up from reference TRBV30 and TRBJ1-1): SQTIHQWPATLVQPVGSPLSLECTVEGTSNPNLYWYRQAAGRGLQLLFYSVGIGQISSEVPQNLSASRPQDRQFILSSKKLLLSDSGFYLCAWTGQLNTEAFFGQGTRLTVV.

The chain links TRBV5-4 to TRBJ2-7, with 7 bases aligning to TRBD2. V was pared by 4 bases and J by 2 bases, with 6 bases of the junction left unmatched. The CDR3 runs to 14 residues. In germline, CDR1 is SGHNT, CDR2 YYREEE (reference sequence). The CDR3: CASSLGGRAYEQYF. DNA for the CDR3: TGTGCCAGCAGCCTGGGGGGGAGGGCCTACGAGCAGTACTTC.

Here the CDR3 reads CASSHGTGWTDTQYF. CDR3 in DNA: TGTGCCAGCAGCCACGGGACAGGGTGGACAGATACGCAGTATTTT. The chain employs TRBV3-1 (or the pseudogene TRBV3-2) and TRBJ2-3; 9 bases are shared with TRBD1. CDR1 LGHDT and CDR2 YNNKEL come from the germline V gene (reference sequence). The CDR3 is 15 residues long. V lost 3 bases and J lost 3; bases outside the gene matches: 4.

CDR3 in DNA: TGCGCCAGCAGCTTGAAGCCCGATACGCAGTATTTT. Translated, it gives CASSLKPDTQYF. The V call is TRBV5-1, the J call TRBJ2-3; D not certain. Per germline, CDR1 SGHRS and CDR2 YFSETQ. Trimming pared 1 base from V and 6 bases from J, leaving 6 bases between. The CDR3 has 12 amino acids.

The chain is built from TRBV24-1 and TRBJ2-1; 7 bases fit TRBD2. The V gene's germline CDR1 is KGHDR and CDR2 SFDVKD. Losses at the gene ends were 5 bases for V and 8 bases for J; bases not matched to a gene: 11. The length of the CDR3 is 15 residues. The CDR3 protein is CATSVASGERHEQFF. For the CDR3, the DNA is TGTGCCACCAGTGTTGCTAGCGGAGAGAGGCATGAGCAGTTCTTC.

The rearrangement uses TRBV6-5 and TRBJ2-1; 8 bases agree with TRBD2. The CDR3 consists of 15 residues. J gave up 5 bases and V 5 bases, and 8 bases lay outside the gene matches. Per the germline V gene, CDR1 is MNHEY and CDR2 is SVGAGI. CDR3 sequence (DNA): TGTGCCAGCAGTCCTAGCCGGACTAGCAACAATGAGCAGTTCTTC. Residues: CASSPSRTSNNEQFF.

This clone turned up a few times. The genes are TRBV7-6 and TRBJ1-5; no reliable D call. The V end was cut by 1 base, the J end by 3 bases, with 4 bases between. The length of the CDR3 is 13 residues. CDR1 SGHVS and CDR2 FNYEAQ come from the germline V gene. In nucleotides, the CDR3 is TGTGCCAGCAGCTTAGGCGTCAATCAGCCCCAGCATTTT. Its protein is CASSLGVNQPQHF. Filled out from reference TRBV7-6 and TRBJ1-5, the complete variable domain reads GAGVSQSPRYKVTKRGQDVALRCDPISGHVSLYWYRQALGQGPEFLTYFNYEAQQDKSGLPNDRFSAERPEGSISTLTIQRTEQRDSAMYRCASSLGVNQPQHFGDGTRLSIL.

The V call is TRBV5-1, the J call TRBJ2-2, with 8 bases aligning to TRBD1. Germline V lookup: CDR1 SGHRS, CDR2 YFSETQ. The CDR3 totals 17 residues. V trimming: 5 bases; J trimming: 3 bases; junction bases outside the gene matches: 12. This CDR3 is CASRPTPGQEDTGELFF. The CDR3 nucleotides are TGCGCCAGCAGGCCTACTCCGGGACAGGAGGACACCGGGGAGCTGTTTTTT.

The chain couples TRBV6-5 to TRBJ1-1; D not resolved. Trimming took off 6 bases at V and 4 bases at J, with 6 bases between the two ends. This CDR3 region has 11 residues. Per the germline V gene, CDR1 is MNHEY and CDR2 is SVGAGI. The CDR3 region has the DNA TGTGCCAGCAGCCTGGGCACTGAAGCTTTCTTT. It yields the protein CASSLGTEAFF.

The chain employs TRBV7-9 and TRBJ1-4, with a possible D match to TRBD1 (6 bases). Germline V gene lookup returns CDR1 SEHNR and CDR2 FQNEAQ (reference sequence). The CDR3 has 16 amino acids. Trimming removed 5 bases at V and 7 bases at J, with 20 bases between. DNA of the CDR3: TGTGCCAGCAGCGGAGCGGTGGGGGCAGGTAGTGAAAAACTGTTTTTT. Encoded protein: CASSGAVGAGSEKLFF.

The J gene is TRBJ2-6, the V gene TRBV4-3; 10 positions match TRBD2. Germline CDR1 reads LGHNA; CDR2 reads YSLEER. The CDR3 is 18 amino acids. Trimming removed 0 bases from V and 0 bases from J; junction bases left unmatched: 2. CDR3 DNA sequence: TGCGCCAGCAGCCAAGACCAGCGGGGGGGCTCTGGGGCCAACGTCCTGACTTTC. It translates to CASSQDQRGGSGANVLTF.

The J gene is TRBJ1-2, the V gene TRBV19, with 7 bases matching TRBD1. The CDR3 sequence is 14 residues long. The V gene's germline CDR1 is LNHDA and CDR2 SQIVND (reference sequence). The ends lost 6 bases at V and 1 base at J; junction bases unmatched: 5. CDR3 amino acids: CASSRTGSNYGYTF. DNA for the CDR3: TGTGCCAGTAGCCGGACAGGCAGTAACTATGGCTACACCTTC.

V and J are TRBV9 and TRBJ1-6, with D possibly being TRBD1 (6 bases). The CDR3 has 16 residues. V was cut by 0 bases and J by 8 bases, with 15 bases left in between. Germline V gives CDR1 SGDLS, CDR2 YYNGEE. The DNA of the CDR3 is TGTGCCAGCAGCGTAGGAGGGGGTGTGAATGATTCACCCCTCCACTTT. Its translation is CASSVGGGVNDSPLHF.

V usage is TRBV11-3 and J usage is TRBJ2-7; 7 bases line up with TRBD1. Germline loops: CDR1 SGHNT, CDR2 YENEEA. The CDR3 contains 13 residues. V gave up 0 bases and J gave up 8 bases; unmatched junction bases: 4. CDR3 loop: CASSLDDRAQQYF. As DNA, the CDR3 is TGTGCCAGCAGCTTAGATGACAGGGCCCAGCAGTACTTC.